The T cell receptor beta chain under discussion was sequenced for a study of blood T cell repertoires in COVID-19. Overall study: COVID-19 samples, acute and convalescent, were from the United States, Italy and Spain. PBMCs, B-cell-depleted T cells, or T cells were the source of the cDNA or gDNA that made up the material.

Seattle patient enrollment occurred during active infection, with longitudinal follow-up thereafter. This clone was counted once. In the authors' methods: Estimation of nucleated cell counts relied on the amplification of reference gene primers. The protocol was immunoSEQ multiplex PCR, while the TCRdb copy is restricted to in-frame clones and leaves out a portion. V and J calls and clone size are as listed in that table; D and trimming were resolved from the DNA. Here the sample spans a few hundred thousand clones, around 90% being singletons. Trimming cost V 4 bases and J 3 bases, with 13 bases left between them. CDR3 length equals 15 residues. Germline CDR1 reads SGHNT; CDR2 reads YENEEA.

The source is a woman in her 70s with COVID-19, enrolled during active disease. Material for sequencing was peripheral blood. The rearrangement joins TRBV11-3 to TRBJ2-1, with D possibly matching TRBD2 (5 bases). CDR3 loop: CASSWSGWVYNEQFF. CDR3 DNA sequence: TGTGCCAGCAGCTGGTCGGGGTGGGTCTACAATGAGCAGTTCTTC.